A selection of T cell receptor beta chains follows, all from one sample in a study of blood T cells in healthy people across ages. TCRdb processed the 5' RACE reads anew with MiXCR; each CDR3 protein has one entry. The sample shows hundreds of thousands of distinct CDR3 sequences, more than 40% of them seen only once. The source material was blood. All receptors derive from an older woman in good health. The CDR3 runs from the conserved cysteine through the conserved F or W. D genes are given only for firm matches. Clone size is stated in some rows and not others, as once, few, many or a class when expanded.

size: few
J: TRBJ2-3
V: TRBV27
D: .
DNA: TGTGCCAGTAGACAGAGCGCAGATACGCAGTATTTT
CDR3: CASRQSADTQYF

size: .
J: TRBJ2-5
V: TRBV6-5
D: .
DNA: TGCGCCACCAAAGGGGCCGGCGTTGAGACCCAGTACTTC
CDR3: CATKGAGVETQYF

size: .
J: TRBJ1-4
V: TRBV5-5
D: .
DNA: TGTGCCAGCAGCCGCATTCTAACGGGGACTAATGAAAAACTGTTTTTT
CDR3: CASSRILTGTNEKLFF

size: .
J: TRBJ1-4
V: TRBV5-1
D: TRBD1
DNA: TGCGCCAGCAGCTTGGGAAAACAGGGGGCTGTTGAAAAACTGTTTTTT
CDR3: CASSLGKQGAVEKLFF

size: few
J: TRBJ2-1
V: TRBV24-1
D: .
DNA: TGTGCCACCAGTGATCGGGAATACAATGAGCAGTTCTTC
CDR3: CATSDREYNEQFF

size: .
J: TRBJ1-3
V: TRBV5-1
D: TRBD1
DNA: TGCGCCAGCAGCGGGACCGTGGGACAGCGGGGAAACACCATATATTTT
CDR3: CASSGTVGQRGNTIYF

size: .
J: TRBJ2-1
V: TRBV12-5
D: .
DNA: TGTGCTAGTGGTTTGAGGGTATGGACTGAGACCCAGTTCTTC
CDR3: CASGLRVWTETQFF

size: .
J: TRBJ2-7
V: TRBV3-1
D: .
DNA: TGTGCCAGCAGCCAAGCATCGACCAACGAGCAGTACTTC
CDR3: CASSQASTNEQYF

size: .
J: TRBJ2-5
V: TRBV28
D: TRBD2
DNA: TGTGCCAGCGGACTAGCGGGAGGAGAGACCCAGTACTTC
CDR3: CASGLAGGETQYF

size: .
J: TRBJ1-1
V: TRBV18
D: .
DNA: TGTGCCAGCTCACCACCGGGTAACACTGAAGCTTTCTTT
CDR3: CASSPPGNTEAFF

size: .
J: TRBJ2-7
V: TRBV6-2/TRBV6-3
D: TRBD2
DNA: TGTGCCAGCGCCGACGCGGGGGTATATCGCTCCTACAATGAGCAGTACTTC
CDR3: CASADAGVYRSYNEQYF

size: .
J: TRBJ2-3
V: TRBV7-2
D: TRBD2
DNA: TGTGCCAGCAGCCAGACTAGCAGAAGCACAGATACGCAGTATTTT
CDR3: CASSQTSRSTDTQYF

size: few
J: TRBJ2-7
V: TRBV7-2
D: TRBD2
DNA: TGTGCCAGCAGCCCATCCGCGGGAGGGACCTACGAGCAGTACTTC
CDR3: CASSPSAGGTYEQYF

size: .
J: TRBJ2-7
V: TRBV12-3/TRBV12-4
D: TRBD1
DNA: TGTGCCAGCAGTCTCCGACAGGGCTGGTCCTACGAGCAGTACTTC
CDR3: CASSLRQGWSYEQYF

size: .
J: TRBJ2-4
V: TRBV7-8
D: TRBD2
DNA: TGTGCCAGCAGCTTAGCCGGAACTAGCGGGTGGTCCTACAATGAGCAGTACTTC
CDR3: CASSLAGTSGWSYNEQYF

size: .
J: TRBJ2-7
V: TRBV20-1
D: TRBD1
DNA: TGCAGTGCTAGTGGACAGGGGATTAACGAGCAGTACTTC
CDR3: CSASGQGINEQYF

size: .
J: TRBJ2-1
V: TRBV20-1
D: .
DNA: TGCGGTGCAAACAGGGATTCGTCCTACAATGAGCAGTTCTTC
CDR3: CGANRDSSYNEQFF

size: .
J: TRBJ1-4
V: TRBV10-3
D: .
DNA: TGTGCCATCAGTGACCCATTAAGAACTAATGAAAAACTGTTTTTT
CDR3: CAISDPLRTNEKLFF

size: few
J: TRBJ2-7
V: TRBV24-1
D: .
DNA: TGTGCCACCAGGGCCGGTACCGGTGGCTACGAGCAGTACTTC
CDR3: CATRAGTGGYEQYF

size: .
J: TRBJ2-7
V: TRBV4-2
D: .
DNA: TGTGTCAGCAGCCAAGATTCGCACGAGCAGTACTTC
CDR3: CVSSQDSHEQYF

size: few
J: TRBJ1-6
V: TRBV10-3
D: .
DNA: TGTGCCATCAGTGAGGGCTCCTATAATTCACCCCTCCACTTT
CDR3: CAISEGSYNSPLHF

size: .
J: TRBJ2-7
V: TRBV29-1
D: TRBD1
DNA: TGCAGCGTTGAGGGGGGACAGGGGGTTAACTACGAGCAGTACTTC
CDR3: CSVEGGQGVNYEQYF

size: few
J: TRBJ2-4
V: TRBV7-9
D: .
DNA: TGTGCCAGCAGCTACCTCGAGACGGGAGCCAAAAACATTCAGTACTTC
CDR3: CASSYLETGAKNIQYF

size: .
J: TRBJ2-5
V: TRBV20-1
D: .
DNA: TGCAGTGCTAGTATTCCCGGGACAAAAAAAGAGACCCAGTACTTC
CDR3: CSASIPGTKKETQYF

size: .
J: TRBJ2-1
V: TRBV20-1
D: TRBD2
DNA: TGCAGTGCTAGAGACCCAGCGGGAACCGATGAGCAGTTCTTC
CDR3: CSARDPAGTDEQFF

size: .
J: TRBJ2-1
V: TRBV6-5
D: .
DNA: TGTGCCAGCAGTTACTCGGGGAGCTTAGGATACAATGAGCAGTTCTTC
CDR3: CASSYSGSLGYNEQFF

size: .
J: TRBJ2-7
V: TRBV7-6
D: TRBD2
DNA: TGTGCCAGCAGCTCCAGACCGGGACTAGCTGGTTACGAGCAGTACTTC
CDR3: CASSSRPGLAGYEQYF

size: .
J: TRBJ2-7
V: TRBV5-1
D: TRBD2
DNA: TGCGCCAGCAGCTTAACAGCTAGCGGGACTAGTTATCCCTACGAGCAGTACTTC
CDR3: CASSLTASGTSYPYEQYF

size: .
J: TRBJ1-2
V: TRBV4-2
D: TRBD1
DNA: TGTGCCAGCAGCCAAAAGGTGGGGGACAGTAATGGCTACACCTTC
CDR3: CASSQKVGDSNGYTF

size: few
J: TRBJ2-5
V: TRBV7-9
D: TRBD1
DNA: TGTGCCAGCAGCCTTTTCCGGGACAGGGGTCAAGAGACCCAGTACTTC
CDR3: CASSLFRDRGQETQYF

size: once
J: TRBJ2-3
V: TRBV7-9
D: TRBD1
DNA: TGTACCAGCAGCTTAGTTACAGGGGGCGAAGAGGATACGCAGTATTTT
CDR3: CTSSLVTGGEEDTQYF

size: .
J: TRBJ2-7
V: TRBV4-1
D: TRBD2
DNA: TGCGCCAGCAGCCATCCACTAGCGGGAGCCTACGAGCAGTACTTC
CDR3: CASSHPLAGAYEQYF

size: .
J: TRBJ2-7
V: TRBV18
D: .
DNA: TGTGCCAGCTCACCTGGAATCAGGGTGGGAGAGCAGTACTTC
CDR3: CASSPGIRVGEQYF

size: few
J: TRBJ2-5
V: TRBV4-3
D: TRBD1
DNA: TGCGCCAGCAGCCAGACAGGGTACATGGAGACCCAGTACTTC
CDR3: CASSQTGYMETQYF

size: few
J: TRBJ2-6
V: TRBV5-1
D: TRBD1
DNA: TGCGCCAGCAGCTCGCAGGCCAACAGGGGGCACTCTGGGGCCAACGTCCTGACTTTC
CDR3: CASSSQANRGHSGANVLTF

size: .
J: TRBJ2-5
V: TRBV5-5
D: TRBD2
DNA: TGTGCCAGCAGCTTGGGCGGGAGGTTGGGGCAAGAGACCCAGTACTTC
CDR3: CASSLGGRLGQETQYF

size: .
J: TRBJ2-2
V: TRBV9
D: .
DNA: TGTGCCAGCAGCGTAGGGACCCAGAACACCGGGGAGCTGTTTTTT
CDR3: CASSVGTQNTGELFF

size: .
J: TRBJ2-6
V: TRBV5-6
D: .
DNA: TGTGCCAGCAGCTTGATGGGACACTCTGGGGCCAACGTCCTGACTTTC
CDR3: CASSLMGHSGANVLTF

size: .
J: TRBJ1-2
V: TRBV20-1
D: TRBD1
DNA: TGCAGTACTAGAGCGCTTGAGGGACAGGGGGCGCGAGGCTACACCTTC
CDR3: CSTRALEGQGARGYTF

size: few
J: TRBJ2-3
V: TRBV20-1
D: TRBD1
DNA: TGCAGTGCTACCGACAGGGGCGGCACAGATACGCAGTATTTT
CDR3: CSATDRGGTDTQYF

size: .
J: TRBJ2-1
V: TRBV4-3
D: .
DNA: TGCGCCAGCAGCCAGACTGCCGGCGGGGCCGAGATTAACAATGAGCAGTTCTTC
CDR3: CASSQTAGGAEINNEQFF

size: .
J: TRBJ1-6
V: TRBV12-3/TRBV12-4
D: .
DNA: TGTGCCAGCAGTTCGACAGTGGGGTCACCCCTCCACTTT
CDR3: CASSSTVGSPLHF

size: once
J: TRBJ2-1
V: TRBV20-1
D: .
DNA: TGCAGTGCTATATGGCAGGGGTATGACAATGAACAGTTCTTC
CDR3: CSAIWQGYDNEQFF

size: .
J: TRBJ2-4
V: TRBV7-9
D: .
DNA: TGTGCCAGCAGCTTAGCGGGGGGATCCGGGGAGCAGTACTTC
CDR3: CASSLAGGSGEQYF

size: .
J: TRBJ2-7
V: TRBV7-9
D: TRBD1
DNA: TGTGCCAGCAGCTTGGCCCTTCGACAGGGGGTTGCCGAAGATGGTTACGAGCAGTACTTC
CDR3: CASSLALRQGVAEDGYEQYF

size: .
J: TRBJ2-4
V: TRBV20-1
D: TRBD1
DNA: TGCAGTGCTAGGGACAGGGGGAAAGAGCAGTACTTC
CDR3: CSARDRGKEQYF

size: .
J: TRBJ2-5
V: TRBV28
D: TRBD2
DNA: TGTGCCAGCAGTTTAATGGGACTAGCGGGGGAACAAGAGACCCAGTACTTC
CDR3: CASSLMGLAGEQETQYF